What follows are 6 T cell receptor beta chains derived from one specimen sequenced in a study of T cells in Graves' hyperthyroidism and ophthalmopathy. Using RNA transcripts as the source, TCR beta CDR3 regions were amplified. First-round RT-PCR of the TCR CDR3 relied on the HTBI primer set. TCRdb reanalysed the multiplex PCR reads using MiXCR and keeps one entry per CDR3 protein. The sample consists of 500,000 to 750,000 distinct CDR3 sequences, more than 15% of them appearing once. The material sequenced was blood. These receptors were taken from a woman aged 30 to 39 with Graves' hyperthyroidism.

This clonotype has more than one count but fewer than ten. The rearrangement links TRBV6-1 to TRBJ2-7; 13 nucleotides match TRBD2. The CDR3 has 16 amino acids. Trimming at V came to 8 bases and at J to 2 bases, leaving 9 bases not matched to a gene. Germline CDR1 and CDR2: MNHNS and SASEGT. The CDR3 bases are TGTGCCAGCCAAGGACTAGCGGGAGTCCCGACCTACGAGCAGTACTTC. Its translation: CASQGLAGVPTYEQYF.

A word on this clonotype: Sequence at one end of the junction differs from germline and may be a read error. The genes are TRBV6-1 and TRBJ2-7; D possibly uses TRBD1 or TRBD2 (5 bases each). Germline lookup yields CDR1 MNHNS and CDR2 SASEGT. This CDR3 contains 13 residues. CDR3 sequence: CTSTPGQTGEQYF. The CDR3 nucleotides read TGTACCAGCACCCCCGGACAAACGGGAGAGCAGTACTTC.

A few counts support this clonotype. The rearrangement links TRBV25-1 to TRBJ2-5; TRBD1 aligns across 8 bases. V lost 2 bases, J lost 4 bases, and 15 bases stayed unmatched. Germline CDR1 reads MGHDK; CDR2 reads SYGVNS. The CDR3 spans 18 residues. CDR3 loop: CASSEIGQGRSERETQYF. In DNA, the CDR3 is TGTGCCAGCAGTGAAATTGGACAGGGTCGTTCCGAGCGAGAGACCCAGTACTTC.

This clonotype was picked up many times. The chain employs TRBV12-3 or TRBV12-4 and TRBJ1-1; the D is unclear. The CDR3 is 13 amino acids. V shed 8 bases and J shed 1 base, with 11 bases lying between them. CDR3 region: CASSDISNTEAFF. CDR3 coding DNA: TGTGCCAGCTCAGACATTTCGAACACTGAAGCTTTCTTT.

There are a few counts of this clonotype. This chain uses TRBV4-1 with TRBJ1-2; D is undetermined. The V gene's germline CDR1 is MGHRA and CDR2 YSYEKL. Between the trimmed V and J ends, which lost 6 bases and 4 bases, there was a span of 21 bases. This CDR3 has 16 amino acids. CDR3 sequence: CASRIGTAQRGYGYTF. CDR3 bases: TGCGCCAGCAGAATCGGAACGGCCCAACGGGGCTATGGCTACACCTTC.

This clonotype was picked up many times. V is TRBV4-3 and J is TRBJ2-1, with D unresolved. V was shortened by 0 bases and J by 8 bases, with 8 bases between the two germline ends. The CDR3 has 13 amino acids. Per germline, CDR1 LGHNA and CDR2 YSLEER. The CDR3 sequence is CASSQDTVHEQFF. Here the CDR3 DNA reads TGCGCCAGCAGCCAAGATACAGTCCATGAGCAGTTCTTC.